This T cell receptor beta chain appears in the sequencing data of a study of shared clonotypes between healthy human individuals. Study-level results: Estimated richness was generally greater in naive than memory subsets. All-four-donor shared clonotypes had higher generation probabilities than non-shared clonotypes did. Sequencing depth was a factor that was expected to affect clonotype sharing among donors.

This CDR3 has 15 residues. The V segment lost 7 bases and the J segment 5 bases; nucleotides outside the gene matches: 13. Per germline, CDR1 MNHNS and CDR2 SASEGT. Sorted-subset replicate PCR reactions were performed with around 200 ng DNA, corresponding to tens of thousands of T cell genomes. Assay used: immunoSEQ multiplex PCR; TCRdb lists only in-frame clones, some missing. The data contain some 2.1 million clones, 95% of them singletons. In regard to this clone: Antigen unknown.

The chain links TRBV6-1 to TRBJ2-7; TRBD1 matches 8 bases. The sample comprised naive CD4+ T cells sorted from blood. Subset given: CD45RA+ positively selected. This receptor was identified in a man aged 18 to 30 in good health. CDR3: CASNNGGTGSDEQYF. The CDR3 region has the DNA TGTGCCAGCAACAATGGGGGGACAGGCAGCGACGAGCAGTACTTC.